The clone carrying this T cell receptor (beta chain) was seen just once. Its antigen is currently unknown. Germline CDR1 reads WNHNN; CDR2 reads SYGVQD (reference sequence). The length of the CDR3 is 14 residues. V was clipped by 8 bases and J by 9 bases, with 20 bases between them. The data stem from a study of graft-versus-host responses after intestinal transplantation. Libraries were prepared by immunoSEQ multiplex PCR; TCRdb keeps only in-frame clonotypes and omits some of them. The sample lists some 25,000 clones; about 92% were seen once. Points from the study as a whole: Among recipient marrow samples, GvH clones were found; some appeared first in ileum or blood.

The sequence was collected from a human patient who received an intestinal transplant, so some T cells may come from the graft donor. The rearrangement joins TRBV10-1 to TRBJ1-5, with D hard to call. Sequenced material: PBMCs, taken 18 days after transplant. As DNA, the CDR3 is TGCGCCAGCGCACCCCTCTGGCCCTTACGGCCCCAGCATTTT. It encodes CASAPLWPLRPQHF.